These 4 T cell receptor beta chains were sequenced from one sample in a study of blood T cells in healthy people across ages (dated by TCRdb to the mid-2010s). The library was produced with 5' RACE. For sequencing, an Illumina HiSeq 2500 was employed. A second roughly 6 to 11 cycle PCR used a sample-barcoded 5' primer and a J-beta primer mix. The public reads were quality trimmed at Q25 with fastp and then assembled into clones with MiXCR by TCRdb, keeping productive beta chains. Identical CDR3 proteins give one entry, which carries the most common genes and DNA. The sample table shows some 1.5 million distinct CDR3 sequences, and approximately 28% are seen once. 7.7% of the sample lies in the top ten. Sequencing was done on a sample of blood. These receptors originate from a woman aged 25-40 years in good health.

V and J are TRBV5-5 and TRBJ1-5; D remains unclear. Germline CDR1 and CDR2: SGHKS and YYEKEE (reference sequence). CDR3 length: 15 amino acids. Deletions cut 0 bases from V and 0 bases from J, with 7 bases between. Here the CDR3 reads CASSLAVYSNQPQHF. The CDR3 DNA reads as TGTGCCAGCAGCTTGGCCGTGTATAGCAATCAGCCCCAGCATTTT. The variable domain in full, with the rest retrieved from reference TRBV5-5 and TRBJ1-5, is DAGVTQSPTHLIKTRGQQVTLRCSPISGHKSVSWYQQVLGQGPQFIFQYYEKEERGRGNFPDRFSARQFPNYSSELNVNALLLGDSALYLCASSLAVYSNQPQHFGDGTRLSIL.

This clonotype has ten or more counts. The V call is TRBV10-1, the J call TRBJ2-2; D not resolved. The CDR3 is made up of 14 amino acids. Germline-derived CDR1 and CDR2 are WNHNN and SYGVQD (reference sequence). V lost 4 bases to trimming and J lost 2 bases, with 8 bases between them. This chain's CDR3 is CASSVALNTGELFF. CDR3 sequence (DNA): TGCGCCAGCAGTGTTGCCCTTAACACCGGGGAGCTGTTTTTT.

The sample holds one count of this clonotype. J is TRBJ1-6 and V is TRBV12-5, with a tentative D call TRBD1 (6 bases). This CDR3 spans 12 amino acids. Germline V gene sequence: CDR1 LGHNT, CDR2 FRNRAP. The germline V and J ends were trimmed by 4 bases and 11 bases, with 9 bases remaining between them. The CDR3 here is CASGSGGTPLHF. DNA for the CDR3: TGTGCTAGTGGTTCCGGGGGCACACCCCTCCACTTT.

This clonotype was recorded a few times. A read error may be the cause here, since a much bigger clone is one base away. Given the absence of the conserved phenylalanine or tryptophan at the CDR3 end, a read error is likely. The rearrangement joins TRBV5-6 to TRBJ2-4; no firm D call. Germline values: CDR1 SGHDT, CDR2 YYEEEE. V was clipped by 1 base and J by 0 bases, with 5 bases between them. The CDR3 has 14 residues. CDR3 DNA sequence: TGTGCCAGCAGCTTGCTTCTAGCCAAAAACATTCAGTACTCC. Residues: CASSLLLAKNIQYS.